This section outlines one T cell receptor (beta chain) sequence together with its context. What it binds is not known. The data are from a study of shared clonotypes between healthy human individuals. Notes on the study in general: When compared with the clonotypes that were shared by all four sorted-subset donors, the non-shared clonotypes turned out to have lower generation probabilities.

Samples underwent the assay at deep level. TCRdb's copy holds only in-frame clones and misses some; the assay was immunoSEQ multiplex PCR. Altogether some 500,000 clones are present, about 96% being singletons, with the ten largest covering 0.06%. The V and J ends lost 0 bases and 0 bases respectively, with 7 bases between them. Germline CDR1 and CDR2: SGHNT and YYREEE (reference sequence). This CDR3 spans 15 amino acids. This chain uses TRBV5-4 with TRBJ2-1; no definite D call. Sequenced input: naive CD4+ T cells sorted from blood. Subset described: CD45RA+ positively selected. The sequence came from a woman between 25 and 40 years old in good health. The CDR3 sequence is CASSLGGFSYNEQFF. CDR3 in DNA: TGTGCCAGCAGCTTGGGGGGTTTCTCCTACAATGAGCAGTTCTTC.